Below, 26 T cell receptor beta chains from the same sample are listed, as sequenced in a study of control samples from healthy donors and cancer patients. Repertoires were generated with immunoSEQ multiplex PCR, while TCRdb's copy carries only in-frame clones and drops some. The top ten clones hold roughly 3.7% of a sample with fewer than 120,000 clones, around 87% of them seen once. Sequencing was carried out using PBMCs. Source of these receptors: a woman aged 55-75 years with lung cancer.

The chain is built from TRBV10-3 and TRBJ1-1; 9 bases agree with TRBD1. Per germline, CDR1 ENHRY and CDR2 SYGVKD. The length of the CDR3 is 16 residues. V gave up 6 bases and J gave up 5 bases; unmatched junction bases: 13. CDR3 DNA: TGTGCCATCAGCCCGGGGACAGGGACCCCCGAAACTGAAGCTTTCTTT. Protein: CAISPGTGTPETEAFF.

This rearrangement joins TRBV30 to TRBJ1-2; TRBD1 is a possible D gene (6 bases). The CDR3 is 13 amino acids. Germline V gives CDR1 GTSNPN, CDR2 SVGIG (reference sequence). Trimming removed 1 base at V and 6 bases at J, with 12 bases between. The CDR3 sequence: CAWSANRENGYTF. CDR3 coding DNA: TGTGCCTGGAGTGCTAACAGGGAGAATGGCTACACCTTC.

The J gene is TRBJ1-5, the V gene TRBV19; D gene uncertain. The germline CDR1 and CDR2 sequences are LNHDA and SQIVND (reference sequence). The V gene lost 5 bases and the J gene lost 2 bases, with 13 bases spanning the gap. The CDR3 runs 15 residues. This CDR3 is CASSLLVRGNQPQHF. CDR3 sequence (DNA): TGTGCCAGTAGTTTGCTCGTCCGTGGCAATCAGCCCCAGCATTTT. The complete variable domain, with remaining parts taken from reference TRBV19 and TRBJ1-5, reads DGGITQSPKYLFRKEGQNVTLSCEQNLNHDAMYWYRQDPGQGLRLIYYSQIVNDFQKGDIAEGYSVSREKKESFPLTVTSAQKNPTAFYLCASSLLVRGNQPQHFGDGTRLSIL.

V and J are TRBV19 and TRBJ2-5; possible D gene TRBD1, 5 bases. The DNA end is a closer match to TRBJ2-7, so the J assignment may be wrong. The CDR3 has 15 amino acids. Germline loops: CDR1 LNHDA, CDR2 SQIVND (reference sequence). CDR3 DNA: TGTGCCAGTAGTATAGGCCAGGGTAACAACTACGAGCAGTACTTC. Translating it yields CASSIGQGNNYEQYF.

The chain employs TRBV6-5 and TRBJ1-6, with a possible D match to TRBD1 (6 bases). The germline V gene has CDR1 MNHEY and CDR2 SVGAGI. The length of the CDR3 is 14 residues. V dropped 5 bases and J dropped 3 bases, with 8 bases sitting between them. In DNA, the CDR3 is TGTGCCAGCAGTCGACAGGTCTATAATTCACCCCTCCACTTT. It yields the protein CASSRQVYNSPLHF.

The chain recombines TRBV12-3 or TRBV12-4 with TRBJ1-3; D remains ambiguous. V lost 3 bases and J lost 0, with 0 bases in between. The CDR3 runs to 12 residues. The CDR3 is CASSFSGNTIYF. Written as DNA, the CDR3 is TGTGCCAGCAGTTTCTCTGGAAACACCATATATTTT.

The chain uses TRBV30 and TRBJ2-3; possible D gene TRBD1, 5 bases. V gave up 5 bases and J gave up 0 bases, with 9 bases separating them. CDR1 and CDR2 from the germline V gene are GTSNPN and SVGIG (reference sequence). This CDR3 is 13 amino acids long. DNA of the CDR3: TGTGCCTGGCAGGGTAGGAGCACAGATACGCAGTATTTT. It codes for CAWQGRSTDTQYF.

The CDR3 sequence is CASSPTTGRLPSDKNIQYF. CDR3 DNA sequence: TGTGCCAGCAGCCCGACCACAGGGAGGTTGCCCAGTGACAAAAACATTCAGTACTTC. The chain links TRBV21-1 to TRBJ2-4. TRBV21-1 is a listed pseudogene. The CDR3 totals 19 residues.

The chain carries TRBV27 and TRBJ1-5; 7 nucleotides line up with TRBD1. This CDR3 is built from 15 residues. In germline, CDR1 is MNHEY, CDR2 SMNVEV (reference sequence). V was pared by 4 bases and J by 7 bases, with 10 bases of the junction left unmatched. The CDR3 DNA reads TGTGCCAGCAGTTCCGCGGGTAGGGGGCTACAGCCCCAGCATTTT. Translating it yields CASSSAGRGLQPQHF.

The chain combines TRBV7-8 with TRBJ2-2; 10 nucleotides agree with TRBD1. The CDR3 contains 14 residues. Germline CDR1 reads SGHVS; CDR2 reads FQNEAQ. J was trimmed by 6 bases and V by 4 bases; bases with no gene match: 2. CDR3 loop: CASSSGTGAGELFF. The CDR3 region has the DNA TGTGCCAGCAGCTCCGGGACAGGGGCCGGGGAGCTGTTTTTT.

The chain employs TRBV7-9 and TRBJ1-3; the D is unclear. The germline V gene has CDR1 SEHNR and CDR2 FQNEAQ (reference sequence). Trimming took 5 bases from V and 3 from J, leaving 11 bases between them. CDR3 length: 14 amino acids. The CDR3 sequence: CASSPFGYGNTIYF. As DNA, the CDR3 is TGTGCCAGCAGCCCATTTGGATATGGAAACACCATATATTTT.

The chain combines TRBV10-3 with TRBJ2-5; D gene ambiguous. The CDR3 contains 13 residues. With 4 bases removed from V and 5 bases from J, the gap between germline ends came to 11 bases. Germline-derived CDR1 and CDR2 are ENHRY and SYGVKD. CDR3 nucleotides: TGTGCCATCAGTGGGGAAGTAGAGGAGACCCAGTACTTC. Encoded protein: CAISGEVEETQYF.

The chain couples TRBV19 to TRBJ1-5; D is unclear. Deletions cut 1 base from V and 4 bases from J, with 8 bases between. Germline lookup yields CDR1 LNHDA and CDR2 SQIVND (reference sequence). CDR3 length: 14 amino acids. In DNA, the CDR3 is TGTGCCAGTAGTATAGTAAGCGGTAATCAGCCCCAGCATTTT. Translation: CASSIVSGNQPQHF.

The rearrangement uses TRBV7-2 and TRBJ1-2; possible D gene TRBD1, 6 bases. Germline CDR1 SGHTA, CDR2 FQGNSA. V lost 5 bases and J lost 6, with 13 bases in between. The CDR3 runs to 13 residues. The CDR3 nucleotides are TGTGCCAGCAGCCCAAGGACAGCAGATGGCTACACCTTC. Translated, it gives CASSPRTADGYTF.

The genes are TRBV4-2 and TRBJ2-1; the D is unclear. Trimming left V 4 bases short and J 5 bases short, with 12 bases between. Germline assignment: CDR1 LGHNA and CDR2 YNFKEQ. This CDR3 has 14 amino acids. The CDR3 loop reads CASSLWTGDNEQFF. CDR3 coding DNA: TGTGCCAGCAGCCTTTGGACGGGTGACAATGAGCAGTTCTTC.

The CDR3 loop reads CASSFGGISTDTQYF. CDR3 in DNA: TGTGCCAGCAGTTTCGGAGGGATCAGCACAGATACGCAGTATTTT. The chain links TRBV28 to TRBJ2-3, with D perhaps TRBD2 (6 bases). The germline V gene has CDR1 MDHEN and CDR2 SYDVKM. The V end was cut by 3 bases, the J end by 0 bases, with 10 bases between. The CDR3 is 15 amino acids.

The genes are TRBV24-1 and TRBJ1-4; the match to TRBD1 covers 8 bases. The CDR3 consists of 16 residues. CDR1 and CDR2 (germline): KGHDR, SFDVKD. Germline trimming cut 3 bases from V and 0 bases from J; bases unmatched to any gene: 2. This chain's CDR3 is CATSDQDRATNEKLFF. CDR3 bases: TGTGCCACCAGTGATCAGGACAGGGCAACTAATGAAAAACTGTTTTTT.

The chain joins TRBV5-1 to TRBJ2-1; 12 bases match TRBD2. Germline CDR1 reads SGHRS; CDR2 reads YFSETQ. Losses at the gene ends were 5 bases for V and 8 bases for J; bases not matched to a gene: 8. There are 15 residues in the CDR3. CDR3 sequence reads: CASRTLAGGPYEQFF. The CDR3 nucleotides read TGCGCCAGCAGAACACTAGCGGGAGGTCCCTATGAGCAGTTCTTC.

The chain links TRBV5-4 to TRBJ1-2, with TRBD1 as a possible D gene (5 bases). The length of the CDR3 is 17 residues. The V and J ends lost 0 bases and 6 bases respectively, with 21 bases between them. Germline CDR1 and CDR2: SGHNT and YYREEE (reference sequence). CDR3 residues: CASSLARVTGGADGYTF. In nucleotides, the CDR3 is TGTGCCAGCAGCTTGGCCAGGGTGACCGGTGGCGCTGATGGCTACACCTTC.

The chain couples TRBV24-1 to TRBJ2-3; D is perhaps TRBD1 or TRBD2 (5 bases each). V gave up 6 bases and J gave up 3 bases, with 21 bases separating them. The germline CDR1 and CDR2 sequences are KGHDR and SFDVKD. The CDR3 consists of 17 residues. The CDR3 sequence: CATSQLRPGPGTDTQYF. For the CDR3, the DNA is TGTGCCACCAGTCAACTCAGACCGGGACCCGGTACAGATACGCAGTATTTT.

The chain employs TRBV9 and TRBJ2-7; D is perhaps TRBD1 or TRBD2 (5 bases each). The V gene lost 0 bases and the J gene lost 5 bases, with 15 bases spanning the gap. The CDR3 totals 15 residues. Per germline, CDR1 SGDLS and CDR2 YYNGEE. The CDR3 DNA reads as TGTGCCAGCAGCGTAGATCCCGGGACGTATGACGAGCAGTACTTC. Protein product: CASSVDPGTYDEQYF.

The chain combines TRBV27 with TRBJ2-3; maybe TRBD1 (9 bases). The CDR3 extends over 20 amino acids. The V gene lost 5 bases and the J gene lost 5 bases, with 32 bases spanning the gap. Germline V gene data show CDR1 as MNHEY and CDR2 as SMNVEV (reference sequence). CDR3 DNA sequence: TGTGCCAGCAGTCCCCCACAGGGGGCTTTGGGACTAGGGCGGCGAGATACGCAGTATTTT. Its protein product is CASSPPQGALGLGRRDTQYF.

The chain combines TRBV24-1 with TRBJ1-3; D may be TRBD1 (5 bases). Between the trimmed V and J ends, which lost 0 bases and 14 bases, there was a span of 19 bases. Germline V gives CDR1 KGHDR, CDR2 SFDVKD. CDR3 length equals 15 residues. CDR3 residues: CATSDLQEGRLSLYF. CDR3 in DNA: TGTGCCACCAGTGATTTGCAGGAGGGACGGCTAAGTCTATATTTT.

A few counts support this clone. This chain connects TRBV5-5 to TRBJ1-4; 10 bases are shared with TRBD1. Per the germline V gene, CDR1 is SGHKS and CDR2 is YYEKEE (reference sequence). CDR3 length: 16 residues. V was clipped by 5 bases and J by 8 bases; unmatched bases: 12. CDR3 in DNA: TGTGCCAGCAGAACCGGGACAGGGGCCGGGGAAGAAAAACTGTTTTTT. This sequence encodes CASRTGTGAGEEKLFF.

The rearrangement joins TRBV5-4 to TRBJ2-5; D not certain. Looked up from germline, CDR1 is SGHNT and CDR2 is YYREEE (reference sequence). This CDR3 region has 16 residues. Trimming took 0 bases from V and 1 from J, leaving 13 bases between them. The DNA for the CDR3 is TGTGCCAGCAGCTTGGGTAACCGGGTCTCCCAAGAGACCCAGTACTTC. Its translation: CASSLGNRVSQETQYF.

This chain links TRBV12-3 or TRBV12-4 with TRBJ2-5, with D tentatively TRBD1 or TRBD2 (5 bases each). The CDR3 spans 13 residues. The ends were cut back, 7 bases at V and 5 bases at J, with 14 bases in the middle. The CDR3 loop is CASTTGHRETQYF. The CDR3 DNA is TGTGCCAGCACGACGGGGCATAGGGAGACCCAGTACTTC.